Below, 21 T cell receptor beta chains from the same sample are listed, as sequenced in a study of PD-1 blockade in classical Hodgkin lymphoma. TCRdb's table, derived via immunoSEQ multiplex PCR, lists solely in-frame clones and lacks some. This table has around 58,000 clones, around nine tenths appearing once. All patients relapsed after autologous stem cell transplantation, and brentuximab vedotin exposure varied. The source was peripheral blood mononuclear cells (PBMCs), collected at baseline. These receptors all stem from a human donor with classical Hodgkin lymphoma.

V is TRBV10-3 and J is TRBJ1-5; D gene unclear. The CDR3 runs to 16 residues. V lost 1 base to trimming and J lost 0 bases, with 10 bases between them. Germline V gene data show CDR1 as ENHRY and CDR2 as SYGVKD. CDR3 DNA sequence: TGTGCCATCAGTGAGTTGGGAGGGAGTAGCAATCAGCCCCAGCATTTT. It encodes CAISELGGSSNQPQHF.

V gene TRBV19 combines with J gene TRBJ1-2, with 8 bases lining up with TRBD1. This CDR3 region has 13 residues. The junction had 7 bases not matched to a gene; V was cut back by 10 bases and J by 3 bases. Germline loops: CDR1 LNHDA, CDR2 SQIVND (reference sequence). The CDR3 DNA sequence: TGTGCCACGGAGGGGGGACAGGACTATGGCTACACCTTC. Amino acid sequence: CATEGGQDYGYTF.

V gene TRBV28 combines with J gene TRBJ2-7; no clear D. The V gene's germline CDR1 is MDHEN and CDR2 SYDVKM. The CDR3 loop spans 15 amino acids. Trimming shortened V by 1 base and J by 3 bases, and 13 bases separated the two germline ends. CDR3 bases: TGTGCCAGCAGTTTATCGGTTGGATTGGACTACGAGCAGTACTTC. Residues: CASSLSVGLDYEQYF.

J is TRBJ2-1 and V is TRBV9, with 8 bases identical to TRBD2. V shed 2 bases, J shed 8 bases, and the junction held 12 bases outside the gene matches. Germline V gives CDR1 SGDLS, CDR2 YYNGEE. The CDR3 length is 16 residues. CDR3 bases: TGTGCCAGCAGCGTGCGAAGGGGTAGCGGGATGGATGAGCAGTTCTTC. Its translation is CASSVRRGSGMDEQFF.

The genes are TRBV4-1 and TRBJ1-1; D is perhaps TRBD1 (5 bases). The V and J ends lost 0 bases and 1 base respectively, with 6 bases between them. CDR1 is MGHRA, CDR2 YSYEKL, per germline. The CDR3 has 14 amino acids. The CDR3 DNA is TGCGCCAGCAGCCAAGAGCAGGGGAACACTGAAGCTTTCTTT. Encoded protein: CASSQEQGNTEAFF.

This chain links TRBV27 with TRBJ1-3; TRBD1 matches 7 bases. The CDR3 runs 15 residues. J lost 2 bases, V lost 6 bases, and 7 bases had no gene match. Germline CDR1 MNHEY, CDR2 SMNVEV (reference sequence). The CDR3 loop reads CASRPTGVPGNTIYF. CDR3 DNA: TGTGCCAGCAGACCCACAGGGGTTCCTGGAAACACCATATATTTT.

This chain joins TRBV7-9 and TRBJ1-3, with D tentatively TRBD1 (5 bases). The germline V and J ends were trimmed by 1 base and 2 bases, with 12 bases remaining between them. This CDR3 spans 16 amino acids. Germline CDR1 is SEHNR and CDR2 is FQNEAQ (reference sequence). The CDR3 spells CASSLEGLRTGNTIYF. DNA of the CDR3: TGTGCCAGCAGCTTAGAGGGGTTGCGAACTGGAAACACCATATATTTT.

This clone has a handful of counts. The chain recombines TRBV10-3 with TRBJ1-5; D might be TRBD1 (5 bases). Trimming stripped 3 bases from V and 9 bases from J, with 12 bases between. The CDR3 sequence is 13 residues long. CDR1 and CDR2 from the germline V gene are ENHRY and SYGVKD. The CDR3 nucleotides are TGTGCCATCAGTGAAGACAGCTTAGGGCCCCAGCATTTT. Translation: CAISEDSLGPQHF.

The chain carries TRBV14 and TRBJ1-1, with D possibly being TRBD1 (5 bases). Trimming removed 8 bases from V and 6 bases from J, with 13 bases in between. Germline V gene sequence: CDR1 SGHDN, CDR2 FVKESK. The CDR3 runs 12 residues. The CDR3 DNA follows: TGTGCCAGCGGGGGGAGAGGATCTGAAGCTTTCTTT. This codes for CASGGRGSEAFF.

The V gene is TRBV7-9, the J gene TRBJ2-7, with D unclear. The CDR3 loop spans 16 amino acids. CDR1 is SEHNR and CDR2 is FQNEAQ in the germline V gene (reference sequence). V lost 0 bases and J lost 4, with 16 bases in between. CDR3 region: CASSLALGISPYEQYF. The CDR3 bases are TGTGCCAGCAGCTTAGCGCTCGGCATAAGTCCTTACGAGCAGTACTTC.

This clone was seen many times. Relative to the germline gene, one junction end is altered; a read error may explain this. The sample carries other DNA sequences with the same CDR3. The CDR3 DNA sequence: TGTGCCAGCAGCTTGGGGTCTGGGACTGGAAACACCATATATTTT. Its translation: CASSLGSGTGNTIYF. J is TRBJ1-3 and V is TRBV5-1; no clear D. Germline V gene sequence: CDR1 SGHRS, CDR2 YFSETQ. The CDR3 sequence is 15 residues long.

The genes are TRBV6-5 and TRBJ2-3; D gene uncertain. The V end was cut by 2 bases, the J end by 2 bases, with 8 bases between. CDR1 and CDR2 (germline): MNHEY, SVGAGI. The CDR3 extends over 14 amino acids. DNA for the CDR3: TGTGCCAGCAGTTACGGCCCTAACACAGATACGCAGTATTTT. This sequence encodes CASSYGPNTDTQYF.

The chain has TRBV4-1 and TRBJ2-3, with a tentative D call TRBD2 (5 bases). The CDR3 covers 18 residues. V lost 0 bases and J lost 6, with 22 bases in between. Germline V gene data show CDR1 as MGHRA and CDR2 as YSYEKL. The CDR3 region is CASSQERGILEAGDTQYF. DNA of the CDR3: TGCGCCAGCAGCCAAGAAAGAGGGATCTTAGAAGCTGGGGATACGCAGTATTTT.

Written as DNA, the CDR3 is TGTGCCAGCAGTTTAGACGGGATTTACACCGGGGAGCTGTTTTTT. Protein sequence: CASSLDGIYTGELFF. The rearrangement links TRBV28 to TRBJ2-2; possible D gene TRBD2, 5 bases. V lost 2 bases and J 3 bases, leaving 10 bases between the germline ends. Germline CDR1 is MDHEN and CDR2 is SYDVKM. This CDR3 contains 15 residues.

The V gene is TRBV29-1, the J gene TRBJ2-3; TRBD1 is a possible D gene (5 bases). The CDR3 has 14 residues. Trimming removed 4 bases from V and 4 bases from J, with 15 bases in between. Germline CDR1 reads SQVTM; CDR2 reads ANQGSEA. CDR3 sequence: CSVGVETGPDTQYF. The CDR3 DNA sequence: TGCAGCGTTGGGGTGGAAACAGGTCCAGATACGCAGTATTTT.

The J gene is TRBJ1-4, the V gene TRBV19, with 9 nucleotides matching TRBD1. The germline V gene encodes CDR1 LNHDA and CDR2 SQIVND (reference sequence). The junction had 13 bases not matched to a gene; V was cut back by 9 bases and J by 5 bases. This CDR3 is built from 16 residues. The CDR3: CASKIIGQGQNEKLFF. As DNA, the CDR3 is TGTGCCAGCAAAATTATCGGACAGGGGCAAAATGAAAAACTGTTTTTT.

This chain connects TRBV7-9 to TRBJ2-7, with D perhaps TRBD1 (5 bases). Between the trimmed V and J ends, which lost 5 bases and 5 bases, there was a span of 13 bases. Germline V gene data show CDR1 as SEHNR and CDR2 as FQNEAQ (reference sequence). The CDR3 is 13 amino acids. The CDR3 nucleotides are TGTGCCAGCAGCGGGGCAGTTAGTGACGAGCAGTACTTC. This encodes CASSGAVSDEQYF.

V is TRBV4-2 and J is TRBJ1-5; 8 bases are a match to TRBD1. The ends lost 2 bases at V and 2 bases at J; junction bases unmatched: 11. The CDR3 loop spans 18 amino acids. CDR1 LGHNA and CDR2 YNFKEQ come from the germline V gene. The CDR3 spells CASSQWGGGGQGNQPQHF. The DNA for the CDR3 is TGTGCCAGCAGCCAATGGGGGGGAGGGGGACAGGGCAATCAGCCCCAGCATTTT.

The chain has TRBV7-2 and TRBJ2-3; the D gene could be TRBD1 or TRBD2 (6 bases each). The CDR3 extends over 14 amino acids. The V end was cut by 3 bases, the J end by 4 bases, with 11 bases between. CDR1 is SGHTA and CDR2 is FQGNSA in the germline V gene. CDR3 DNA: TGTGCCAGCAGCTTGACGGGGGCGTCAGATACGCAGTATTTT. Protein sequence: CASSLTGASDTQYF.

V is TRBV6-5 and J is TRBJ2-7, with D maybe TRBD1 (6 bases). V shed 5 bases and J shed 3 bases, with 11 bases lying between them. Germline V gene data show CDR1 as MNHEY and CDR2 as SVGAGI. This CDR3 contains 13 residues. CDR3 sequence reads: CASSRQDGYEQYF. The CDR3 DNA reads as TGTGCCAGCAGTCGACAGGACGGCTACGAGCAGTACTTC.

DNA for the CDR3: TGTGCCAGCAGCCTGACCGGACAGGGCGGAAACACCATATATTTT. Protein sequence: CASSLTGQGGNTIYF. The V gene is TRBV6-1, the J gene TRBJ1-3; 8 bases agree with TRBD1. The CDR3 covers 15 residues. Trimming cost V 6 bases and J 4 bases; bases outside gene matches: 8. From germline, CDR1 is MNHNS and CDR2 SASEGT.